A single T cell receptor (beta chain) is shown here with its context. The sample comes from a study of blood T cell repertoires in COVID-19. The authors' processing: Estimation of nucleated cell counts was performed using reference gene primer amplification. This table comes from immunoSEQ multiplex PCR, and its TCRdb copy is limited to in-frame clones, with some not included. Clone size and V and J calls were adopted from that table, with D and trimming inferred from the DNA. This sample yields fewer than 100,000 clones, of which roughly 77% are seen a single time; approximately 24% belongs to the top ten. This TCR came from a human donor in a cohort sampled during active COVID-19. The sample was peripheral blood.

CDR3 nucleotides: TGTGCCAGCAGTGATAGCGGGAGTGAGACCCAGTACTTC. It codes for CASSDSGSETQYF. The chain is built from TRBV6-1 and TRBJ2-5; 9 bases map to TRBD2. Germline-derived CDR1 and CDR2 are MNHNS and SASEGT. CDR3 size: 13 residues. Losses at the gene ends were 3 bases for V and 5 bases for J; bases not matched to a gene: 1.